Presented here are 20 T cell receptor beta chains from one specimen sequenced in a study of blood T cells in healthy people across ages. A second PCR of 7 to 11 cycles used a sample-barcoded 5' primer and a J-beta primer mix. One entry per CDR3 protein results from TCRdb running MiXCR on the 5' RACE reads. The sample has about 1.1 million distinct CDR3 sequences, roughly two fifths seen once; the top ten hold about an eighth. The material sequenced was blood. The origin of the receptors is a young man in good health.

The gene calls are TRBV7-2 and TRBJ2-5; D gene uncertain. TRBJ2-7 matches the DNA end more closely, so the J call is doubtful. Germline CDR1 and CDR2: SGHTA and FQGNSA. The CDR3 is 14 amino acids. The CDR3 sequence is CASSFSPDQYEQYF. Written as DNA, the CDR3 is TGTGCCAGCAGCTTTTCTCCGGATCAGTACGAGCAGTACTTC.

This clonotype was seen ten or more times. V is TRBV13 and J is TRBJ1-1; D unresolved. Germline assignment: CDR1 PRHDT and CDR2 FYEKMQ (reference sequence). The CDR3 sequence is 12 residues long. Trimming cost V 5 bases and J 1 base, with 5 bases left between them. The chain's CDR3 is CASSAANTEAFF. CDR3 coding DNA: TGTGCCAGCAGCGCCGCGAACACTGAAGCTTTCTTT.

Only a few counts were recorded for this clonotype. V usage is TRBV4-1 and J usage is TRBJ2-3; 7 positions agree with TRBD2. The V and J ends lost 1 base and 0 bases, in that order; junction bases with no gene match: 7. Looked up from germline, CDR1 is MGHRA and CDR2 is YSYEKL. The CDR3 totals 17 residues. This CDR3 reads CASSQAAAGLSTDTQYF. The CDR3 bases are TGCGCCAGCAGCCAAGCGGCGGCGGGACTAAGCACAGATACGCAGTATTTT.

This clonotype was seen more than once but under ten times. This chain links TRBV7-3 with TRBJ2-1, with 11 bases fitting TRBD2. This CDR3 has 16 amino acids. With 6 bases clipped from V and 0 bases from J, the junction kept 4 bases outside the gene matches. Germline V lookup: CDR1 SGHTA, CDR2 FQGTGA. The CDR3 sequence is CASSPSGGNSYNEQFF. CDR3 sequence (DNA): TGTGCCAGCAGTCCTAGCGGGGGGAACTCCTACAATGAGCAGTTCTTC.

The chain carries TRBV6-5 and TRBJ1-1; D gene ambiguous. This CDR3 has 15 residues. Germline CDR1 and CDR2: MNHEY and SVGAGI. With 0 bases removed from V and 1 base from J, the gap between germline ends came to 9 bases. CDR3 bases: TGTGCCAGCAGTTACTCGAGGCGGGGGAACACTGAAGCTTTCTTT. Protein product: CASSYSRRGNTEAFF.

This clonotype was counted between two and nine times. This chain uses TRBV7-8 with TRBJ2-1, with 10 bases identical to TRBD2. The CDR3 is 19 amino acids. V was pared by 1 base and J by 3 bases, with 12 bases of the junction left unmatched. CDR1 and CDR2 (germline): SGHVS, FQNEAQ. The CDR3 DNA reads TGTGCCAGCAGCTTAGGTTTCGGCTTTGGACTAGCGGACTACAATGAGCAGTTCTTC. Its protein is CASSLGFGFGLADYNEQFF.

This clonotype was counted ten times or more. The V and J genes are TRBV9 and TRBJ2-1; tentative D call: TRBD1 (6 bases). The CDR3 runs to 16 residues. V was clipped by 4 bases and J by 0 bases, with 14 bases between them. Germline V gene lookup returns CDR1 SGDLS and CDR2 YYNGEE. The DNA for the CDR3 is TGTGCCAGCAGCCCTCCTGCAGGGGCCTCCTACAATGAGCAGTTCTTC. It translates to CASSPPAGASYNEQFF.

This clonotype came up once. V is TRBV12-3 or TRBV12-4 and J is TRBJ1-2, with 9 bases that match TRBD1. The CDR3 spans 15 residues. Losses at the gene ends were 5 bases for V and 7 bases for J; bases not matched to a gene: 11. In DNA form, the CDR3 reads TGTGCCAGCAGTCCTGGGACAGGGTGGTATAGTGGCTACACCTTC. Its protein product is CASSPGTGWYSGYTF.

In this sample, this clonotype turned up many times. The chain has TRBV20-1 and TRBJ2-3; 8 positions match TRBD2. Trimming took 6 bases from V and 2 from J; bases not matched to a gene: 7. This CDR3 contains 14 residues. Germline V CDR1 and CDR2: DFQATT, SNEGSKA (reference sequence). The CDR3 nucleotides are TGCAGTGCCCCTCGGGGGGGGAACACAGATACGCAGTATTTT. Translation: CSAPRGGNTDTQYF.

In this sample, this clonotype turned up once. The CDR3 sequence: CASSLALQAEAFF. Written as DNA, the CDR3 is TGTGCCAGCAGCTTGGCCCTGCAGGCTGAAGCTTTCTTT. This rearrangement joins TRBV5-5 to TRBJ1-1; D is unresolved. The germline CDR1 and CDR2 sequences are SGHKS and YYEKEE (reference sequence). The CDR3 is 13 amino acids. V dropped 0 bases and J dropped 6 bases, with 9 bases sitting between them.

This clonotype showed up just a few times. This chain uses TRBV27 with TRBJ2-3; D possibly corresponds to TRBD2 (6 bases). CDR3 length: 14 residues. Germline V gene sequence: CDR1 MNHEY, CDR2 SMNVEV (reference sequence). Trimming pared 7 bases from V and 3 bases from J, leaving 14 bases between. The CDR3 nucleotides are TGTGCCAGCACCTCGGGACTCCTTACAGATACGCAGTATTTT. Protein product: CASTSGLLTDTQYF.

The chain couples TRBV7-9 to TRBJ1-6; no clear D. The CDR3 spans 14 residues. Trimming stripped 1 base from V and 10 bases from J, with 11 bases between. Germline lookup yields CDR1 SEHNR and CDR2 FQNEAQ (reference sequence). CDR3 amino acids: CASSLDSIISPLHF. The CDR3 DNA follows: TGTGCCAGCAGCTTAGACAGTATAATCTCACCCCTCCACTTT. Combining the CDR3 with reference TRBV7-9 and TRBJ1-6 gives the whole variable domain DTGVSQNPRHKITKRGQNVTFRCDPISEHNRLYWYRQTLGQGPEFLTYFQNEAQLEKSRLLSDRFSAERPKGSFSTLEIQRTEQGDSAMYLCASSLDSIISPLHFGNGTRLTVT.

This clonotype has just a few counts. The chain combines TRBV6-5 with TRBJ1-2; D gene ambiguous. Per the germline V gene, CDR1 is MNHEY and CDR2 is SVGAGI. The CDR3 contains 12 residues. V lost 6 bases, J lost 3 bases, and 8 bases lay in between. In DNA form, the CDR3 reads TGTGCCAGCAGCGACCTAGACTATGGCTACACCTTC. It yields the protein CASSDLDYGYTF.

This chain joins TRBV28 and TRBJ2-1; 7 bases match TRBD1. The ends lost 4 bases at V and 1 base at J; junction bases unmatched: 7. This CDR3 has 16 residues. Germline CDR1 is MDHEN and CDR2 is SYDVKM. The CDR3 DNA sequence: TGTGCCAGCAGTTCACACAGGGGAAGATCCTACAATGAGCAGTTCTTC. It specifies CASSSHRGRSYNEQFF.

The V call is TRBV29-1, the J call TRBJ2-3; unclear D gene. The CDR3 is made up of 11 amino acids. Germline CDR1 is SQVTM and CDR2 is ANQGSEA. The V end was cut by 2 bases, the J end by 8 bases, with 8 bases between. The DNA for the CDR3 is TGCAGCGTTGAACAATTAGGTACGCAGTATTTT. Amino acids: CSVEQLGTQYF.

In its sample, this clonotype was seen many times. This chain connects TRBV2 to TRBJ2-3, with TRBD2 as a possible D gene (6 bases). This CDR3 is 14 amino acids long. V dropped 7 bases and J dropped 2 bases, with 13 bases sitting between them. The germline CDR1 and CDR2 sequences are SNHLY and FYNNEI. CDR3 loop: CASTRDSYTDTQYF. The CDR3 DNA sequence: TGTGCCAGCACTAGGGACTCCTACACAGATACGCAGTATTTT.

The CDR3 DNA follows: TGTGCCATCAGTGCGAGAGGGGGGAATCAGCCCCAGCATTTT. Translation gives CAISARGGNQPQHF. The rearrangement joins TRBV10-3 to TRBJ1-5, with D possibly matching TRBD1 (6 bases). This CDR3 is 14 amino acids long. Germline-derived CDR1 and CDR2 are ENHRY and SYGVKD. V was cut by 4 bases and J by 4 bases, with 11 bases left in between.

The chain recombines TRBV9 with TRBJ2-1; D is unresolved. The J call may be in error: the DNA end matches TRBJ2-7 better. Germline V gene data show CDR1 as SGDLS and CDR2 as YYNGEE. CDR3 size: 15 residues. The CDR3 DNA reads TGTGCCAGCAGCGTAGCGATGAGCTCCTACAATGAGCAGTACTTC. This sequence encodes CASSVAMSSYNEQYF.

The chain carries TRBV12-3 or TRBV12-4 and TRBJ2-2, with D possibly TRBD1 on 6 matching bases. This CDR3 region has 17 residues. Trimming shortened V by 4 bases and J by 0 bases, and 15 bases separated the two germline ends. CDR3 DNA: TGTGCCAGCAGTTCGAATACAGGGACGGCGAACACCGGGGAGCTGTTTTTT. Translation gives CASSSNTGTANTGELFF.

This clonotype was seen more than once but under ten times. The chain links TRBV12-3 or TRBV12-4 to TRBJ1-4; TRBD1 is a possible D gene (6 bases). V lost 2 bases to trimming and J lost 6 bases, with 10 bases between them. The CDR3 runs to 14 residues. CDR3 in DNA: TGTGCCAGCAGTTTAAAACAGGGTGATGAAAAACTGTTTTTT. Its protein is CASSLKQGDEKLFF.